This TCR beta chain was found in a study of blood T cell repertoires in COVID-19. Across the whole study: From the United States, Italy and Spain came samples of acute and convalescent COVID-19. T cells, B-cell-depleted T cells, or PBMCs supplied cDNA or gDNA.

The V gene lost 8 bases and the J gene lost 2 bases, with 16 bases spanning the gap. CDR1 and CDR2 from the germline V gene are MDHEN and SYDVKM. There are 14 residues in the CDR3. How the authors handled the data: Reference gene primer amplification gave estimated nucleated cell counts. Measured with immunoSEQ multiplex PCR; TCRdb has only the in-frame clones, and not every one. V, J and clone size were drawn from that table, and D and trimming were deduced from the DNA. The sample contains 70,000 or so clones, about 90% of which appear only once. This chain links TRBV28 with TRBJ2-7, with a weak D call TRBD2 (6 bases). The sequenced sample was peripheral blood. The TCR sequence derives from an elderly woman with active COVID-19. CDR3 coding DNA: TGTGCCAGCGGGGGGACCGACAGAGCCTACGAGCAGTACTTC. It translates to CASGGTDRAYEQYF.